This is a list of T cell receptor beta chains from one sample in a study of CD8 T cells in Susac syndrome. Each CDR3 protein gets one entry after TCRdb re-called the immunoSEQ multiplex PCR reads with MiXCR. The repertoire holds 75,000 to 100,000 distinct CDR3 sequences, with 90% to 95% as singletons. Sequences were obtained from CD8+ T cells from PBMCs. The receptors come from a human donor with Susac syndrome. Each CDR3 is given with its conserved first and last residue. Each record gives: clone size, J gene, V gene, D gene, CDR3 length, CDR3 protein, CDR3 DNA. D genes are given only for firm matches. Part of the rows lack a size; the others show once, few, many or a class for expanded clones.

size: .; J: TRBJ1-1; V: TRBV3-1; D: .; length: 13; CDR3: CASSQDMNTEAFF; DNA: TGTGCCAGCAGCCAAGATATGAACACTGAAGCTTTCTTT
size: .; J: TRBJ2-5; V: TRBV25-1; D: .; length: 12; CDR3: CASSLPGDTQYF; DNA: TGTGCCAGCAGCCTCCCCGGAGATACCCAGTACTTC
size: .; J: TRBJ2-5; V: TRBV12-3/TRBV12-4; D: .; length: 14; CDR3: CASSPAPGGETQYF; DNA: TGTGCCAGCAGCCCGGCTCCCGGTGGAGAGACCCAGTACTTC
size: .; J: TRBJ2-3; V: TRBV6-4; D: TRBD1; length: 16; CDR3: CASSETPGQGADTQYF; DNA: TGTGCCAGCAGTGAGACCCCGGGACAGGGGGCAGATACGCAGTATTTT
size: .; J: TRBJ2-2; V: TRBV7-8; D: .; length: 15; CDR3: CASTLGGTDTGELFF; DNA: TGTGCCAGCACTTTGGGGGGGACAGACACCGGGGAGCTGTTTTTT
size: .; J: TRBJ2-3; V: TRBV11-2; D: .; length: 16; CDR3: CASSMPTGWNTDTQYF; DNA: TGTGCCAGCAGCATGCCGACAGGATGGAACACAGATACGCAGTATTTT
size: .; J: TRBJ2-5; V: TRBV12-3/TRBV12-4; D: .; length: 13; CDR3: CASSPTGEETQYF; DNA: TGTGCCAGCAGCCCTACGGGGGAGGAGACCCAGTACTTC
size: .; J: TRBJ1-2; V: TRBV5-1; D: TRBD1; length: 18; CDR3: CASSLPLDRANLDYGYTF; DNA: TGCGCCAGCAGCTTGCCCTTGGACAGGGCGAACCTTGACTATGGCTACACCTTC
size: .; J: TRBJ2-1; V: TRBV7-9; D: TRBD1; length: 14; CDR3: CASSQWDRVNEQFF; DNA: TGTGCCAGCAGCCAATGGGACAGGGTGAATGAGCAGTTCTTC
size: .; J: TRBJ2-7; V: TRBV20-1; D: TRBD2; length: 14; CDR3: CSARSSGTSYEQYF; DNA: TGCAGTGCTAGAAGCTCCGGGACTAGCTACGAGCAGTACTTC
size: .; J: TRBJ2-1; V: TRBV4-3; D: .; length: 13; CDR3: CASSQAANREQFF; DNA: TGCGCCAGCAGCCAAGCAGCGAATCGTGAGCAGTTCTTC
size: .; J: TRBJ1-4; V: TRBV7-9; D: .; length: 13; CDR3: CASSPSLEEKLFF; DNA: TGTGCCAGCAGCCCAAGTCTCGAAGAAAAACTGTTTTTT
size: .; J: TRBJ2-7; V: TRBV7-8; D: TRBD2; length: 18; CDR3: CASSMGLAGGPRTYEQYF; DNA: TGTGCCAGCAGCATGGGACTAGCGGGGGGGCCTAGGACTTACGAGCAGTACTTC
size: .; J: TRBJ2-5; V: TRBV4-3; D: TRBD1; length: 17; CDR3: CASSQDLGTGVQETQYF; DNA: TGCGCCAGCAGCCAAGATCTAGGGACAGGGGTCCAAGAGACCCAGTACTTC
size: .; J: TRBJ1-1; V: TRBV15; D: TRBD1; length: 15; CDR3: CATKEDRGQNTEAFF; DNA: TGTGCCACCAAGGAGGACAGGGGGCAGAACACTGAAGCTTTCTTT
size: .; J: TRBJ2-3; V: TRBV29-1; D: .; length: 10; CDR3: CSAHSDTQYF; DNA: TGCAGCGCCCACAGCGATACGCAGTATTTT
size: .; J: TRBJ1-5; V: TRBV5-6; D: TRBD1; length: 15; CDR3: CASSLGTGENQPQHF; DNA: TGTGCCAGCAGCTTGGGGACAGGGGAAAATCAGCCCCAGCATTTT
size: .; J: TRBJ2-3; V: TRBV4-1; D: .; length: 14; CDR3: CASSQDRFPDTQYF; DNA: TGCGCCAGCAGCCAAGACCGGTTCCCAGATACGCAGTATTTT
size: .; J: TRBJ2-5; V: TRBV27; D: .; length: 14; CDR3: CASSGDSRGETQYF; DNA: TGTGCCAGCAGCGGGGACAGTCGGGGGGAGACCCAGTACTTC
size: .; J: TRBJ2-5; V: TRBV28; D: TRBD2; length: 15; CDR3: CASTLGLAGLETQYF; DNA: TGTGCCAGCACCTTAGGACTAGCGGGATTAGAGACCCAGTACTTC
size: .; J: TRBJ2-4; V: TRBV12-3/TRBV12-4; D: TRBD1; length: 15; CDR3: CASTFSGQVKNIQYF; DNA: TGTGCCAGCACCTTCTCGGGACAGGTCAAAAACATTCAGTACTTC
size: .; J: TRBJ2-6; V: TRBV5-4; D: .; length: 12; CDR3: CASSLGESVLIF; DNA: TGTGCCAGCAGCTTGGGGGAATCCGTCCTGATTTTC
size: .; J: TRBJ2-7; V: TRBV7-8; D: TRBD2; length: 17; CDR3: CASTPWLAGEVSYEQYF; DNA: TGTGCCAGCACCCCATGGCTAGCGGGAGAGGTGTCCTACGAGCAGTACTTC
size: .; J: TRBJ2-7; V: TRBV3-1; D: .; length: 15; CDR3: CASSQGRTVSYEQYF; DNA: TGTGCCAGCAGCCAAGGGCGGACAGTCTCCTACGAGCAGTACTTC
size: once; J: TRBJ2-7; V: TRBV9; D: .; length: 18; CDR3: CASSVGGSWGRTTYEQYF; DNA: TGTGCCAGCAGCGTAGGCGGCAGCTGGGGGCGGACAACCTACGAGCAGTACTTC
size: .; J: TRBJ2-7; V: TRBV4-2; D: .; length: 11; CDR3: CASSQAGEQYF; DNA: TGTGCCAGCAGCCAGGCGGGGGAGCAGTACTTC
size: once; J: TRBJ2-1; V: TRBV5-1; D: TRBD2; length: 13; CDR3: CASPAGTSNEQFF; DNA: TGCGCCAGCCCGGCCGGGACTAGCAATGAGCAGTTCTTC
size: once; J: TRBJ2-7; V: TRBV11-2; D: TRBD1; length: 14; CDR3: CASSFWTGAYEQYF; DNA: TGTGCCAGCAGCTTTTGGACAGGGGCCTACGAGCAGTACTTC
size: once; J: TRBJ2-1; V: TRBV2; D: .; length: 13; CDR3: CASNRVTYNEQFF; DNA: TGTGCCAGCAACCGGGTAACCTACAATGAGCAGTTCTTC
size: once; J: TRBJ2-1; V: TRBV7-9; D: TRBD2; length: 17; CDR3: CASSPDREDGNYNEQFF; DNA: TGTGCCAGCAGCCCCGACCGGGAGGATGGAAACTACAATGAGCAGTTCTTC
size: .; J: TRBJ2-3; V: TRBV20-1; D: TRBD1; length: 13; CDR3: CSASSGGPDTQYF; DNA: TGCAGTGCTTCCTCAGGGGGCCCAGATACGCAGTATTTT
size: once; J: TRBJ2-1; V: TRBV29-1; D: .; length: 11; CDR3: CSVNSGVGGFF; DNA: TGCAGCGTTAATTCAGGGGTAGGAGGGTTCTTC
size: .; J: TRBJ1-5; V: TRBV7-9; D: .; length: 16; CDR3: CASSGGVTQSNQPQHF; DNA: TGTGCCAGCAGCGGGGGAGTCACACAGAGCAATCAGCCCCAGCATTTT
size: .; J: TRBJ2-3; V: TRBV5-4; D: .; length: 13; CDR3: CASSPDRSDTQYF; DNA: TGTGCCAGCAGCCCTGACAGATCAGATACGCAGTATTTT
size: .; J: TRBJ2-7; V: TRBV4-2; D: .; length: 14; CDR3: CASSQGDRTYEQYF; DNA: TGTGCCAGCAGCCAAGGGGACCGAACCTACGAGCAGTACTTC
size: .; J: TRBJ2-1; V: TRBV3-1; D: TRBD2; length: 18; CDR3: CASSQDGAGGPSYNEQFF; DNA: TGTGCCAGCAGCCAAGACGGCGCGGGAGGCCCTTCCTACAATGAGCAGTTCTTC
size: .; J: TRBJ1-1; V: TRBV28; D: .; length: 14; CDR3: CASSIRALGTEAFF; DNA: TGTGCCAGCAGTATCAGGGCCCTGGGCACTGAAGCTTTCTTT
size: .; J: TRBJ1-6; V: TRBV5-4; D: .; length: 16; CDR3: CASSPTGGGIDSPLHF; DNA: TGTGCCAGCAGCCCCACAGGCGGCGGGATTGATTCACCCCTCCACTTT
size: .; J: TRBJ1-2; V: TRBV9; D: .; length: 13; CDR3: CASSVSEGNGYTF; DNA: TGTGCCAGCAGCGTGAGTGAGGGTAACGGCTACACCTTC
size: .; J: TRBJ1-5; V: TRBV28; D: .; length: 15; CDR3: CASSFPEGNNQPQHF; DNA: TGTGCCAGCAGTTTCCCAGAGGGCAACAATCAGCCCCAGCATTTT
size: .; J: TRBJ2-7; V: TRBV12-3/TRBV12-4; D: .; length: 13; CDR3: CASSSAGNYEQYF; DNA: TGTGCCAGCAGTTCGGCAGGGAACTACGAGCAGTACTTC
size: .; J: TRBJ2-4; V: TRBV28; D: TRBD2; length: 15; CDR3: CASRTLAGGRGIQYF; DNA: TGTGCCAGCAGGACATTAGCGGGAGGGAGGGGCATTCAGTACTTC
size: once; J: TRBJ1-2; V: TRBV29-1; D: TRBD1; length: 15; CDR3: CSATPGQGDNYGYTF; DNA: TGCAGCGCGACCCCCGGACAGGGGGATAACTATGGCTACACCTTC
size: .; J: TRBJ1-5; V: TRBV2; D: .; length: 16; CDR3: CASSVGLGGSNQPQHF; DNA: TGTGCCAGCAGTGTGGGTCTAGGGGGTAGCAATCAGCCCCAGCATTTT
size: once; J: TRBJ2-2; V: TRBV7-3; D: TRBD2; length: 19; CDR3: CASSPRPSGRADRTGELFF; DNA: TGTGCCAGCAGCCCCCGCCCTAGCGGGAGGGCCGATCGGACCGGGGAGCTGTTTTTT
size: .; J: TRBJ2-7; V: TRBV27; D: TRBD1; length: 15; CDR3: CASSLSDRGPAEQYF; DNA: TGTGCCAGCAGTTTAAGCGACAGGGGCCCGGCGGAGCAGTACTTC
size: .; J: TRBJ2-2; V: TRBV3-1; D: TRBD2; length: 13; CDR3: CASGGVNTGELFF; DNA: TGTGCCAGCGGGGGGGTGAACACCGGGGAGCTGTTTTTT
size: .; J: TRBJ1-1; V: TRBV19; D: .; length: 13; CDR3: CASSWAVNTEAFF; DNA: TGTGCCAGTAGTTGGGCGGTGAACACTGAAGCTTTCTTT
size: .; J: TRBJ2-1; V: TRBV4-2; D: TRBD2; length: 15; CDR3: CASSQTGLGVNEQFF; DNA: TGTGCCAGCAGCCAAACGGGACTAGGTGTTAATGAGCAGTTCTTC
size: few; J: TRBJ2-2; V: TRBV7-9; D: .; length: 12; CDR3: CASSLPTGELFF; DNA: TGTGCCAGCAGCCTCCCCACCGGGGAGCTGTTTTTT
size: .; J: TRBJ2-3; V: TRBV7-9; D: TRBD2; length: 17; CDR3: CASSQGRGGESTDTQYF; DNA: TGTGCCAGCAGCCAAGGGCGGGGGGGAGAGAGCACAGATACGCAGTATTTT